The source of this T cell receptor beta chain is a study of T cells in Graves' hyperthyroidism and ophthalmopathy (dated by TCRdb to between 2018 and 2021). With respect to the entire study: To identify distinguishing TCR V-J signatures, a discovery cohort of 90 to 100 patients was used, comprising roughly 45 with Graves' ophthalmopathy and around 60 with stable Graves' hyperthyroidism. In addition, the study compared T-cell repertoires in thyroid tissue and in blood from five to seven Graves' hyperthyroidism patients. An independent validation cohort of fewer than 20 hyperthyroidism patients and more than 15 patients who later progressed to ophthalmopathy tested prospective prediction of ophthalmopathy. Once sampling was done, hyperthyroidism patients were given methimazole at a starting dose of 30 mg daily, whereas ophthalmopathy patients were given high-dose intravenous methylprednisolone. The roughly 90 discovery patients were divided at random into training and test sets in a 7:3 ratio. The paper reports TCR Vbeta CDR3 sequencing of 140 or so peripheral blood samples: under 45 ophthalmopathy, about 75 hyperthyroidism and around 17 progressor patients.

This clonotype was observed many times. Its antigen remains undetermined. Qualities for individual bases were not recorded, and no much larger clone is one base off. Graves' hyperthyroidism was defined as stable when no progression to ophthalmopathy occurred over 18 months of follow-up. The hyperthyroidism patients were between 18 and 65 years old and newly diagnosed, with a disease duration of less than 2 months. Exclusion was applied to patients with uncontrolled infections, other autoimmune diseases, pregnancy or lactation. Diagnoses relied on clinical symptoms, serum thyroxine and TRAb, thyroid ultrasound and orbital computed tomography. Total RNA was extracted using Trizol reagent, and RNA quality was assessed on an Agilent 2100 Bioanalyzer. The investigation overall reported the following: In validation, the model predicted progression to ophthalmopathy a median of approximately 6.6 months before onset, with approximately 70% sensitivity and 72.22% specificity. No statistical method was used to fix the sample size in advance, and group allocation was not hidden from the investigators. Most expanded thyroid clonotypes (frequency above 0.001) were also detected in blood, a finding suggesting that blood repertoires may reflect thyroid immune responses. Ophthalmopathy was separated from stable hyperthyroidism by a 13 V-J signature model, with around 90% sensitivity and roughly 84% specificity obtained in cross-validation and 80%/75% obtained in testing.

The CDR3 holds 13 amino acids from the cysteine to the phenylalanine. Only CDR3 DNA remains: 39 bases, in frame from the first base. For this chain, trimming is 5 bases at the V end and 6 bases at the J end, and the number of junction bases without a gene match is 7. Taken from the germline V gene, the CDR1 and CDR2 loops are MNHEY and SVGAGI. The TCR beta CDR3 regions were amplified from RNA transcripts. A first-round RT-PCR of the TCR CDR3 used the HTBI primer set with the Qiagen OneStep RT-PCR kit. Libraries were constructed in a second round of multiplex PCR, after which size selection and purification were performed. Libraries were sequenced paired-end with 100 bp reads on an Illumina HiSeq2000. In the source study's methods: SOAPnuke was used to process the raw data, with reads discarded if the reads contained adapters or uncalled bases, had a mean Phred below 15, or lacked an exact constant-primer or identifier match. COPE v1.2.5 was used to merge the high-quality paired reads, and each unique nucleotide sequence was defined as a clonotype. MiTCR v1.1 was used to align clonotypes to the IMGT TRBV, TRBD and TRBJ reference segments. The analysis was restricted to V-J combinations with a frequency above 0.0001, which together covered 99.2% of the repertoires. A TCS score was defined as the ratio of F50 (clonal expansion) to E x V (chaos), with BLOSUM62-based TCRdist applied between CDR3 peptides within each V-J. Welch's t-statistics and random forest reduced 500 to 550 V-J features to about 13, which were used in a naive Bayes classifier (R e1071). The Morisita-Horn index was used to measure how similar the thyroid and blood repertoires were. Starting from the raw public reads, TCRdb applied fastp trimming at Q25, assembled clones with MiXCR and retained in-frame beta chains. Each CDR3 protein appears once, grouped with its most common genes and DNA. The V and J calls reflect TCRdb's pipeline rather than the authors' work. The sample table shows about 98,000 distinct CDR3 sequences, and roughly 40% are seen once. The ten largest account for roughly 10% of the sample.

Sequencing input: peripheral blood or thyroid tissue (not recorded which). The source is a woman aged 25 to 39 with Graves' hyperthyroidism. The V and J genes are TRBV6-5 and TRBJ2-7; 7 of the junction bases match TRBD1. The CDR3 reads as follows: CASSRQGIGEQYF. The sequenced DNA is TGTGCCAGCAGTAGACAGGGAATTGGCGAGCAGTACTTC.